This T cell receptor (beta chain) stems from a study of molecular identifiers for immune sequencing clone quantification (dated by TCRdb to the late 2010s). In the study overall: For a replicate experiment, RNA from approximately 20,000 or 100,000 naive CD8 T cells was divided into five aliquots, and four of the five aliquots were sequenced. This methods study used CD8 T cells to benchmark TCR RNA copy counting and molecular-identifier clustering-based TCR repertoire sequencing (MIDCIRS). Study-level results and caveats: Modeling gave about three recovered TCR RNA copies per cell versus approximately 9 by digital PCR, implying approximately 30% capture efficiency. Even against a background of about 960,000 naive CD8 T cells, spiked-in Jurkat TCR RNA amounting to a single cell's worth was reported to be detectable. When barcode sub-clustering was left out, chimeric consensus sequences inflated TCR diversity, with chimeras reaching as high as 47%. Highly expanded clone sizes could be underestimated if identical TCR molecules share a barcode. In CMV-specific effector cells, clones with more than 20 RNA copies accounted for over 97% of molecules, whereas in naive cells such clones accounted for under 1%. The naive libraries included spiked-in Jurkat TCR RNA (around 9 copies' worth), and this Jurkat TCR RNA is not part of the donor repertoire.

Libraries of naive CD8 T cells were built from around 20,000 to 990,000 sorted cells, with 10%, 30% or 50% of the purified RNA used. On a BD FACSAria II, naive CD8 T cells were FACS-sorted as CD8+CD4-CCR7+CD45RA+ and collected into RLT Plus buffer. To test detection sensitivity, Jurkat RNA equivalent to ten TCR copies was spiked into samples of about 19,000-1,100,000 naive CD8 T cells. Enrichment of CD8 T cells was performed with RosetteSep CD8+ T Cell Enrichment Cocktail and Ficoll-Paque, after which ACK red cell lysis was carried out. Library creation used PCR. TCRdb names Illumina HiSeq 4000 as the instrument used. Bulk TCR libraries were made following a previously described method, with the TCR primers given in Table S5. Total RNA was purified with the Qiagen AllPrep DNA/RNA kit. Before analysis, reads from multiple sequencing runs of one library were combined. For the original study's pipeline: Reads were retained only if their TCR constant sequence matched exactly, and those retained reads were trimmed to 150 nt and grouped according to their 12-nt molecular barcodes. Reads in each barcode group were sub-clustered using a 15% Levenshtein threshold, and a quality-weighted consensus sequence was built for each RNA molecule. Non-functional sequences were filtered out, along with any lower-count sequence sitting one edit away from another sequence. Barcode sub-clusters with fewer than 20% of the maximum read count were removed, based on fitting two negative binomial distributions. TCRdb reanalyzed the raw reads on its own, using fastp at Q25 for trimming and MiXCR for clone calling, and kept in-frame beta chains. Every CDR3 protein is listed once, alongside the most common genes and DNA of its rows. What appears here as the V and J calls and clone size reflects TCRdb's work, not the paper's. The sample includes about 640,000 distinct CDR3 sequences, with 15% to 20% observed a single time. The ten largest clones capture 0.75% to 0.95% of the sample.

A remark on this clonotype: It has no known antigen specificity. Per-nucleotide qualities are absent, and no much larger clonotype sits a single base away.

The CDR3 numbers 14 residues from cysteine through phenylalanine. Just CDR3 DNA is preserved here, 42 bases in frame from base 1. The sequencing input was naive CD8+ T cells from blood, with Jurkat cell RNA spiked in. The cell subset or site label for this specimen denotes: FACS-sorted CD8+CD4-CCR7+CD45RA+ naive T cells. The receptor's source is a human donor in good health. Some libraries in this study had Jurkat cell RNA spiked in. The chain joins TRBV5-3 to TRBJ2-7, with a weak D call of TRBD2 (6 bases match). TRBV5-3 is treated as an ORF (open reading frame) with a function not yet certain. The CDR3 here reads CVSSLRGGYYEQYF. DNA sequence: TGTGTCAGCAGCCTAAGGGGAGGCTACTACGAGCAGTACTTC.